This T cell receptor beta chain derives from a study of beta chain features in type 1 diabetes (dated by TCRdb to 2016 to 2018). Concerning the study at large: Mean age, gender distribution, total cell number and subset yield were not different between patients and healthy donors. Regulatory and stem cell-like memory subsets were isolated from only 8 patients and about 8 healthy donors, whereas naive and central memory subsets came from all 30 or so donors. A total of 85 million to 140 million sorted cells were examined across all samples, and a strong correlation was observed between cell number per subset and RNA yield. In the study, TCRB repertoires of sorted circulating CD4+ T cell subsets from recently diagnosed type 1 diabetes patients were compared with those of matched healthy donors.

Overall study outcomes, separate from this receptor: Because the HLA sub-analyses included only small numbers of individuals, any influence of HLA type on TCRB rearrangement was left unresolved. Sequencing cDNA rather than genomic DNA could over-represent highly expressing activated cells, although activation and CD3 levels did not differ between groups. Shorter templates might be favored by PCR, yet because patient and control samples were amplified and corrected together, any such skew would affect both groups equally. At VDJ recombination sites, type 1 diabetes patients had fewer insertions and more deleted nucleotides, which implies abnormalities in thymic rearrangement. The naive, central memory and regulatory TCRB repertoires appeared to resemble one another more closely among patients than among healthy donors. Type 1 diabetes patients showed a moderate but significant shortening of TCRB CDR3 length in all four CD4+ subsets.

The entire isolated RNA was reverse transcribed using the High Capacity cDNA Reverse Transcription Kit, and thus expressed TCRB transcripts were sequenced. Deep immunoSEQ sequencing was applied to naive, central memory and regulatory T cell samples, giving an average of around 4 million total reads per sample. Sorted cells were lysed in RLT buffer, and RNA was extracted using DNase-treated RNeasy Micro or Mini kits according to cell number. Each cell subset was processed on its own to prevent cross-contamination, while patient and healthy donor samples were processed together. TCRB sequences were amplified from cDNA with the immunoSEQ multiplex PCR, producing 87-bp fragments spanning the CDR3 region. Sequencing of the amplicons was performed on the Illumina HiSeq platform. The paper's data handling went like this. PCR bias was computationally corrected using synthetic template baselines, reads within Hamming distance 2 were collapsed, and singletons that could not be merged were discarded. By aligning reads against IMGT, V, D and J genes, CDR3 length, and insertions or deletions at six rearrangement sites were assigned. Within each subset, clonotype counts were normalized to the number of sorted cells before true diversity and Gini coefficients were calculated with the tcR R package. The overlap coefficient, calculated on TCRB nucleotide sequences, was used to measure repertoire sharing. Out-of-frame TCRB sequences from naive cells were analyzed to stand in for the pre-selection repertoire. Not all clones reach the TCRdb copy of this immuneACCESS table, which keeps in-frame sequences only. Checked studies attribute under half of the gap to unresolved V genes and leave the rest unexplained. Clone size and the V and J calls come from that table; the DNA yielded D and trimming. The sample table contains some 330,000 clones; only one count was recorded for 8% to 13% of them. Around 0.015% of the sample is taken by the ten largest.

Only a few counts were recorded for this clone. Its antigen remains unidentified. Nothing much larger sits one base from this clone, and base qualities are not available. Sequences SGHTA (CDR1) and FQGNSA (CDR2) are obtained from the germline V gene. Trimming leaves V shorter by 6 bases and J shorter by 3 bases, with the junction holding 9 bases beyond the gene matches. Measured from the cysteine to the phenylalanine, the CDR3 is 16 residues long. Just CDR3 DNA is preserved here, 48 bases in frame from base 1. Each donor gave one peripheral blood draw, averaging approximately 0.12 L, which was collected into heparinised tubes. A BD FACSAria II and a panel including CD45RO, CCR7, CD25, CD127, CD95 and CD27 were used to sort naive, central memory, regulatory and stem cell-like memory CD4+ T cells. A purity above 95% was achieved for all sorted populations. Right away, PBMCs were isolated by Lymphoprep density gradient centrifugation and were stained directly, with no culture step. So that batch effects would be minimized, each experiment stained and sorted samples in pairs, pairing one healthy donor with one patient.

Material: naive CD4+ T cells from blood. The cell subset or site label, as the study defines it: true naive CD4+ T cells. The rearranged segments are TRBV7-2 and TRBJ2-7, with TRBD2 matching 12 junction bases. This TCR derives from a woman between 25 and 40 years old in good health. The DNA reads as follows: TGTGCCAGCAGTTCGACTAGCGGGAGAACCAACTACGAGCAGTACTTC. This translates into CASSSTSGRTNYEQYF.